The rows below give T cell receptor beta chains drawn from one sample of a study of blood T cell repertoires in COVID-19. TCRdb keeps only in-frame clones here, not all; method: immunoSEQ multiplex PCR. This table has 300,000 to 400,000 clones, 85% to 90% appearing once. The sample consisted of PBMCs or T cells enriched from blood (not recorded which). The source of these receptors is a woman in her 30s with acute COVID-19. CDR3s include the opening cysteine and the closing phenylalanine or tryptophan. The D gene is left open where the match is weak.

NA,TRBJ1-2,TRBV5-6,CASSTDRIYGYTF
NA,TRBJ1-1,TRBV6-2/TRBV6-3,CASSYSTGYTAFF
NA,TRBJ1-5,TRBV4-1,CASSQVRGQLNQPQHF
TRBD2,TRBJ2-5,TRBV7-2,CASSLHGGQETQYF
NA,TRBJ2-5,TRBV6-2/TRBV6-3,CASSQPRAQGGETQYF
TRBD1,TRBJ2-2,TRBV7-2,CASSFTGTGNTGELFF
NA,TRBJ2-3,TRBV1,CTSSRDRPFTHTQYF
TRBD1,TRBJ1-1,TRBV7-2,CASSVQGARTEAFF
TRBD2,TRBJ2-7,TRBV28,CASSRTSGDEQYF
NA,TRBJ2-1,TRBV29-1,CSEGDSSYNEQFF
NA,TRBJ2-1,TRBV5-5,CASTGVTYNEQFF
TRBD1,TRBJ1-2,TRBV24-1,CATSDPQGADYGYTF
NA,TRBJ2-1,TRBV10-3,CAISELLNEQFF
NA,TRBJ2-7,TRBV9,CASSVASLASYEQYF
NA,TRBJ2-7,TRBV9,CASSAQVVPYEQYF
NA,TRBJ1-6,TRBV3-1/TRBV3-2,CASSQLSSPLHF
NA,TRBJ1-5,TRBV7-6,CASSFSDLQPQHF
TRBD1,TRBJ2-3,TRBV7-9,CASSLERGLGDTQYF
NA,TRBJ1-2,TRBV6-4,CASSGRVGYTF
TRBD1,TRBJ1-2,TRBV5-1,CASSPDRVNGYTF
NA,TRBJ1-3,TRBV9,CASSVAGTGNTIYF
NA,TRBJ2-7,TRBV7-2,CASSSGQPISYEQYF
NA,TRBJ2-6,TRBV6-4,CASSEGGAGANVLTF
TRBD2,TRBJ2-2,TRBV5-6,CASSLELAGASVGELFF
TRBD2,TRBJ2-1,TRBV10-1,CASRGSGDRYNEQFF
NA,TRBJ2-3,TRBV18,CASSPPPQDTQYF